The sequence of this T cell receptor (beta chain) was determined in a study of molecular identifiers for immune sequencing clone quantification. Study background: In replicates, RNA from roughly 21,000 or 96,000 naive CD8 cells was split five ways, four sequenced.

Study-wide results and caveats: Amid over 900,000 naive cells, spiked Jurkat TCR RNA from one cell was reportedly still detectable.

Bulk TCR library preparation followed previously described methods with listed TCR primers. TCRdb redid the calling of the PCR reads with MiXCR, one entry per CDR3 protein. The sample shows tens of thousands of distinct CDR3 sequences, roughly 18% of them seen only once. The V gene end was trimmed by 5 bases and the J gene end by 4 bases; junction bases not matched to a gene: 5. The CDR3 contains 14 residues. This clonotype came up a few times. Antigen specificity is unknown. CD8+CD4-CCR7+CD45RA+ sorting gave the naive CD8 T cells. This clonotype was sampled from a human donor in good health. Some libraries in this study had Jurkat cell RNA spiked in. Sequencing input: naive CD8+ T cells from blood, with Jurkat cell RNA spiked in. Specified subset: FACS-sorted CD8+CD4-CCR7+CD45RA+ naive T cells. The rearrangement joins TRBV12-3 or TRBV12-4 to TRBJ2-7; 10 bases line up with TRBD2. The CDR3 DNA sequence: TGTGCCAGCAGTATTAGCGGGAGGACTTACGAGCAGTACTTC. This codes for CASSISGRTYEQYF.